This entry concerns a single T cell receptor (beta chain). Its target is not known. These data come from a study of T cell responses to AZD1222 COVID-19 vaccine. General study points: White British people made up most donors, females outnumbered males, and clonal diversity was possibly underestimated.

The assay was immunoSEQ multiplex PCR, and TCRdb's table has in-frame clones only and misses some. Among some 120,000 clones, roughly nine tenths were seen once, and the ten largest hold 8% to 10%. The material sequenced was peripheral blood, taken 28 days after the second AZD1222 dose. The sequence derives from an adult who received the AZD1222 COVID-19 vaccine.

The CDR3 sequence: CASSFLLGGELFF. DNA of the CDR3: TGTGCCAGCAGCTTTCTCTTGGGCGGGGAGCTGTTTTTT. V usage is TRBV7-2 and J usage is TRBJ2-2; D remains ambiguous. The length of the CDR3 is 13 residues. Germline V gene data show CDR1 as SGHTA and CDR2 as FQGNSA. V lost 3 bases to trimming and J lost 7 bases, with 9 bases between them.